The 15 T cell receptor beta chains listed next were all sequenced from one sample in a study of lymphopenia after photon versus proton radiotherapy. TCRdb's table, derived via immunoSEQ multiplex PCR, lists solely in-frame clones and lacks some. The sample lists 39,000 or so clones, around 90% occurring once. The sequencing here drew on peripheral blood, taken from a patient treated with photon-based radiotherapy. The receptors derive from a man between 60 and 75 years old with cholangiocarcinoma.

The chain links TRBV7-9 to TRBJ2-5; no clear D. Trimming removed 5 bases from V and 4 bases from J, with 5 bases in between. The length of the CDR3 is 11 residues. Germline V lookup: CDR1 SEHNR, CDR2 FQNEAQ (reference sequence). The CDR3 is CASSPRETQYF. The CDR3 DNA reads TGTGCCAGCAGCCCCCGAGAGACCCAGTACTTC.

The V and J genes are TRBV2 and TRBJ2-3; TRBD2 agrees at 8 bases. This CDR3 region has 18 residues. V lost 5 bases to trimming and J lost 0 bases; unmatched junction nucleotides: 13. The germline V gene has CDR1 SNHLY and CDR2 FYNNEI. The CDR3 nucleotides are TGTGCCAGCAGTCGGCCGGGACTAGGAAAGGGGAGCACAGATACGCAGTATTTT. It is translated as CASSRPGLGKGSTDTQYF.

The V gene is TRBV19, the J gene TRBJ2-3; 12 nucleotides match TRBD2. V dropped 4 bases and J dropped 4; count of bases not matched to a gene: 9. This CDR3 region has 17 residues. Germline CDR1 and CDR2: LNHDA and SQIVND (reference sequence). In DNA, the CDR3 is TGTGCCAGTAGTACGGCTAGCGGGGGGGCAAGGGCAGATACGCAGTATTTT. This translates into CASSTASGGARADTQYF.

The J gene is TRBJ2-3, the V gene TRBV28; 12 bases agree with TRBD2. This CDR3 region has 16 residues. The trim removed 2 bases at V and 3 bases at J, leaving 3 bases unmatched. Germline lookup yields CDR1 MDHEN and CDR2 SYDVKM. The CDR3 protein is CASSLPSGGATDTQYF. The CDR3 DNA follows: TGTGCCAGCAGTTTACCTAGCGGGGGGGCTACAGATACGCAGTATTTT.

The rearrangement joins TRBV6-6 to TRBJ2-3; weak D call: TRBD2 (7 bases). The germline V and J ends were trimmed by 5 bases and 4 bases, with 16 bases remaining between them. Germline-derived CDR1 and CDR2 are MNHNY and SVGAGI (reference sequence). CDR3 length equals 15 residues. CDR3 coding DNA: TGTGCCAGCAGTACACCGGGGGGCGAGTCAGATACGCAGTATTTT. Translating it yields CASSTPGGESDTQYF.

The chain is built from TRBV19 and TRBJ2-5; 11 bases fit TRBD1. Looked up from germline, CDR1 is LNHDA and CDR2 is SQIVND (reference sequence). The CDR3 sequence is 16 residues long. Trimming at V came to 4 bases and at J to 3 bases, leaving 7 bases not matched to a gene. This chain's CDR3 is CASSKRLGQGEETQYF. As DNA, the CDR3 is TGTGCCAGTAGTAAAAGATTGGGACAGGGGGAAGAGACCCAGTACTTC.

V usage is TRBV6-4 and J usage is TRBJ1-1; tentative D call: TRBD1 (5 bases). The germline V gene has CDR1 MRHNA and CDR2 SNTAGT. V gave up 2 bases and J gave up 3 bases, with 7 bases separating them. This CDR3 contains 13 residues. The CDR3 sequence is CASSDDSYTEAFF. Written as DNA, the CDR3 is TGTGCCAGCAGTGACGACAGTTACACTGAAGCTTTCTTT.

This chain uses TRBV11-2 with TRBJ2-7; D may be TRBD1 (6 bases). The CDR3 has 15 residues. Trimming shortened V by 4 bases and J by 1 base, and 14 bases separated the two germline ends. Germline V CDR1 and CDR2: SGHAT, FQNNGV. The CDR3 sequence: CASSSGTSASYEQYF. CDR3 in DNA: TGTGCCAGCAGCTCCGGGACATCCGCTTCCTACGAGCAGTACTTC.

The chain carries TRBV28 and TRBJ2-7; D remains unclear. The V and J ends lost 8 bases and 1 base respectively, with 12 bases between them. The CDR3 is 13 residues long. Germline V gene sequence: CDR1 MDHEN, CDR2 SYDVKM. The CDR3 coding sequence is TGTGCCAGCCGAACGGGCGGATCCTACGAGCAGTACTTC. It codes for CASRTGGSYEQYF.

The rearrangement joins TRBV25-1 to TRBJ2-1; tentatively, D is TRBD1 or TRBD2 (5 bases each). With 4 bases removed from V and 9 bases from J, the gap between germline ends came to 19 bases. The CDR3 has 15 residues. Germline CDR1 is MGHDK and CDR2 is SYGVNS. The CDR3 loop reads CASSGWDDGQGEQFF. CDR3 nucleotides: TGTGCCAGCAGTGGCTGGGACGACGGCCAAGGTGAGCAGTTCTTC.

V gene TRBV19 combines with J gene TRBJ1-1; TRBD1 aligns across 7 bases. The junction had 5 bases not matched to a gene; V was cut back by 10 bases and J by 3 bases. There are 12 residues in the CDR3. Germline values: CDR1 LNHDA, CDR2 SQIVND (reference sequence). CDR3 coding DNA: TGTGCCACACAGGGGTTATACACTGAAGCTTTCTTT. Residues: CATQGLYTEAFF.

The chain employs TRBV5-1 and TRBJ2-7; 8 nucleotides line up with TRBD1. V trimming: 4 bases; J trimming: 7 bases; junction bases outside the gene matches: 10. Germline V gene lookup returns CDR1 SGHRS and CDR2 YFSETQ. The CDR3 extends over 14 amino acids. CDR3 DNA: TGCGCCAGCAGCCTTCGGACAGGGACCGGGGAGCAGTACTTC. The encoded protein is CASSLRTGTGEQYF.

This clone was counted between two and nine times. The chain recombines TRBV10-1 with TRBJ2-7; D not certain. The V and J ends lost 6 bases and 6 bases respectively, with 15 bases between them. CDR1 WNHNN and CDR2 SYGVQD come from the germline V gene (reference sequence). The CDR3 runs to 13 residues. The CDR3 sequence is CASSARADGEQYF. In nucleotides, the CDR3 is TGCGCCAGCAGCGCCCGCGCGGATGGCGAGCAGTACTTC.

Here the CDR3 DNA reads TGCGCCAGCAGCCAAGATGGGGGGGATACGCAGTATTTT. It translates to CASSQDGGDTQYF. This chain links TRBV4-3 with TRBJ2-3, with a possible D match to TRBD2 (6 bases). This CDR3 has 13 amino acids. The V gene's germline CDR1 is LGHNA and CDR2 YSLEER. Trimming took off 0 bases at V and 6 bases at J, with 7 bases between the two ends.

The chain combines TRBV21-1 with TRBJ2-1; TRBD2 is the table's D call and was not checked against the DNA. TRBV21-1 is listed as a pseudogene. The CDR3 extends over 16 amino acids. CDR3 residues: CASSKEEGLSDNEQFF. As DNA, the CDR3 is TGTGCCAGCAGCAAAGAAGAGGGATTAAGCGACAATGAGCAGTTCTTC.